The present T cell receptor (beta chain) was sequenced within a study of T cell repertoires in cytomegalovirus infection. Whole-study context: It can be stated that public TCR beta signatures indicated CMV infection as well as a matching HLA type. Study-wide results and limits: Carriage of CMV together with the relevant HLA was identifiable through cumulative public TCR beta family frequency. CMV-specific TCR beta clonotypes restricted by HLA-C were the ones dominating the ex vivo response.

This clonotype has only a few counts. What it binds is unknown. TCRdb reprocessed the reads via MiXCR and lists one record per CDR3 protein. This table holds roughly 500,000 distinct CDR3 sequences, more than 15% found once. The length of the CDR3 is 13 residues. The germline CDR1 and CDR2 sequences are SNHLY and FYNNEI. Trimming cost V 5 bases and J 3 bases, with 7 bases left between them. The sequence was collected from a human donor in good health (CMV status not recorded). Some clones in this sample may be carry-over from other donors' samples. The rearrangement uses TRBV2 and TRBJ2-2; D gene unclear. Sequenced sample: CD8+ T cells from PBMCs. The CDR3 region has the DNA TGTGCCAGCAGTCGTCCGTACACCGGGGAGCTGTTTTTT. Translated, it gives CASSRPYTGELFF.